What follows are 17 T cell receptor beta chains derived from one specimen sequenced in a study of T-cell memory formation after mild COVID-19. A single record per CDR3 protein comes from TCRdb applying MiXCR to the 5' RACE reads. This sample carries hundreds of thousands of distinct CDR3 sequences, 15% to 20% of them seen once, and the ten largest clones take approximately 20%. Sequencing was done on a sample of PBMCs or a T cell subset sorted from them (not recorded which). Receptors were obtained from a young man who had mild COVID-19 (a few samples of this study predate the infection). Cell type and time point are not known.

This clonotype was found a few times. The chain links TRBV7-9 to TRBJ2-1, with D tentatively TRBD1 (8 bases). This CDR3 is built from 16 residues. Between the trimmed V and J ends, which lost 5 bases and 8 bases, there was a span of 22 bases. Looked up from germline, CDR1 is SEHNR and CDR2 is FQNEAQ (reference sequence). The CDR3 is CASSPPGNRGGHEQFF. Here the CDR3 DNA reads TGTGCCAGCAGCCCTCCCGGGAACAGGGGGGGTCATGAGCAGTTCTTC.

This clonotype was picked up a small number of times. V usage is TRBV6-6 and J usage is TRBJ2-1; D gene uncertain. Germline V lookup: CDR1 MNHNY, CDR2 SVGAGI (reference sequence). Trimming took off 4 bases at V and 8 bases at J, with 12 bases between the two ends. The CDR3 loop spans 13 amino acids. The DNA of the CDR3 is TGTGCCAGCAGTTCCCCTCCAAGGGATGAGCAGTTCTTC. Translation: CASSSPPRDEQFF.

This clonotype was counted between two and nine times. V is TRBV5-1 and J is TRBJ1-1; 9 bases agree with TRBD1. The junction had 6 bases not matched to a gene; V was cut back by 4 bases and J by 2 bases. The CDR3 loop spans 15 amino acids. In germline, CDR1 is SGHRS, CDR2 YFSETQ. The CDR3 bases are TGCGCCAGCAGCAGCGGGGACAGGGCAAACACTGAAGCTTTCTTT. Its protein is CASSSGDRANTEAFF. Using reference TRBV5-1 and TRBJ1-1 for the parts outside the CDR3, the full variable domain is KAGVTQTPRYLIKTRGQQVTLSCSPISGHRSVSWYQQTPGQGLQFLFEYFSETQRNKGNFPGRFSGRQFSNSRSEMNVSTLELGDSALYLCASSSGDRANTEAFFGQGTRLTVV.

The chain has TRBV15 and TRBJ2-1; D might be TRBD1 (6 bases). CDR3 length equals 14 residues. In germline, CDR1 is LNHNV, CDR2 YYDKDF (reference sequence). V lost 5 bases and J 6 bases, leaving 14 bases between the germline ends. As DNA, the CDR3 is TGTGCCACCAGCCCAGGGGCTGGCGGCAATGAGCAGTTCTTC. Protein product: CATSPGAGGNEQFF.

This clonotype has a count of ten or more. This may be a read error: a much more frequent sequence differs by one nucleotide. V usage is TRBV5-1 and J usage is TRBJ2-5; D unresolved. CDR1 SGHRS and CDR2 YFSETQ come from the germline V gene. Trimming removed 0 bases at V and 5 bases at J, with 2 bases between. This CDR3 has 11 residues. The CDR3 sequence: CASSLDETQYF. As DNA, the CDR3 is TGCGCCAGCAGCTTGGATGAGACCCAGTACTTC. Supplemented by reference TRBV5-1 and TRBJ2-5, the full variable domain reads KAGVTQTPRYLIKTRGQQVTLSCSPISGHRSVSWYQQTPGQGLQFLFEYFSETQRNKGNFPGRFSGRQFSNSRSEMNVSTLELGDSALYLCASSLDETQYFGPGTRLLVL.

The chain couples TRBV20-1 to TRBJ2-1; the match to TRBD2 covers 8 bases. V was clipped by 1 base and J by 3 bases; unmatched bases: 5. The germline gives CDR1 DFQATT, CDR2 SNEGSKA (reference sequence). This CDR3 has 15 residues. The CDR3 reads CSARARGGFYNEQFF. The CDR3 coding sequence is TGCAGTGCTAGAGCCCGGGGGGGATTCTACAATGAGCAGTTCTTC.

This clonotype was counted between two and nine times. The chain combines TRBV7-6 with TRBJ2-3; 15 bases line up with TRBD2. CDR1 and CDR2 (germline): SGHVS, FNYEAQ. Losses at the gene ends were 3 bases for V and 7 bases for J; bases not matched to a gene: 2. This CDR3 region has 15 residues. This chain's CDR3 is CASSLGLAGGHTQYF. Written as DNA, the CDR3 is TGTGCCAGCAGCTTGGGACTAGCGGGGGGTCATACGCAGTATTTT.

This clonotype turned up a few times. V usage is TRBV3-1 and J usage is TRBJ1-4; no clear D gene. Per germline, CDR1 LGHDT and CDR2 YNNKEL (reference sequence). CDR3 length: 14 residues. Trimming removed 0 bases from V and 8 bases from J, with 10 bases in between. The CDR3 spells CASSQEIRWEKLFF. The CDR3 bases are TGTGCCAGCAGCCAAGAGATCCGATGGGAAAAACTGTTTTTT.

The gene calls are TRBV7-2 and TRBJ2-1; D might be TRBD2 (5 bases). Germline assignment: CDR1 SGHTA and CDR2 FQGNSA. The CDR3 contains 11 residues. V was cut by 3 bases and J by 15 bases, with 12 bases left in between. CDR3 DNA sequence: TGTGCCAGCAGCTTTCAATACGGGATGTTCTTC. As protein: CASSFQYGMFF.

The CDR3 DNA is TGTGCCAGCAGTTTCCCTCAGGGGCTGCACACTGAAGCTTTCTTT. Translated, it gives CASSFPQGLHTEAFF. The chain links TRBV12-3 or TRBV12-4 to TRBJ1-1; tentative D call: TRBD1 (6 bases). The V gene lost 3 bases and the J gene lost 3 bases, with 14 bases spanning the gap. The CDR3 runs to 15 residues.

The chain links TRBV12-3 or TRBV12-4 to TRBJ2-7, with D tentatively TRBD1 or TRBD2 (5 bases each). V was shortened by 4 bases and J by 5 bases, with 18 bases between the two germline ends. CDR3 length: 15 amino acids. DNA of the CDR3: TGTGCCAGCAGTTACGGGGACCGCTGGTCCGACGAGCAGTACTTC. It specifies CASSYGDRWSDEQYF.

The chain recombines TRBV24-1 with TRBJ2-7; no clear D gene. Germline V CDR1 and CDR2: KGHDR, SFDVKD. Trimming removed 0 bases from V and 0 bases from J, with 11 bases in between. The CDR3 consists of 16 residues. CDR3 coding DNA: TGTGCCACCAGTGATTTGCTGGGCCCCATCTCCTACGAGCAGTACTTC. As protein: CATSDLLGPISYEQYF.

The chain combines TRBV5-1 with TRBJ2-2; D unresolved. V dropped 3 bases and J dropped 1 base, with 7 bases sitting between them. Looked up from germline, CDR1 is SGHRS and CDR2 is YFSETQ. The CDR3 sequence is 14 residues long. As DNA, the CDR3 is TGCGCCAGCAGCTCTACGGTGAACACCGGGGAGCTGTTTTTT. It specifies CASSSTVNTGELFF.

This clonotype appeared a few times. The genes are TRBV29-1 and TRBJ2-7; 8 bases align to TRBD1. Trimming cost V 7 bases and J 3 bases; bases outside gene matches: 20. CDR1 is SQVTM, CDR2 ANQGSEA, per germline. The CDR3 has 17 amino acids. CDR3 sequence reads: CSAARLPGQDGGYEQYF. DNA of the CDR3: TGCAGCGCAGCTCGCCTGCCGGGACAGGATGGGGGCTACGAGCAGTACTTC.

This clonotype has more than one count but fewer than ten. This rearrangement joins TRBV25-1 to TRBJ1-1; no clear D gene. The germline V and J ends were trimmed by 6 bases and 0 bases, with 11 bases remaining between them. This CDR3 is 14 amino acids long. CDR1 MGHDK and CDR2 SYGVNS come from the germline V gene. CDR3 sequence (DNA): TGTGCCAGCAGCCCAGGACTTCTGAACACTGAAGCTTTCTTT. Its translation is CASSPGLLNTEAFF.

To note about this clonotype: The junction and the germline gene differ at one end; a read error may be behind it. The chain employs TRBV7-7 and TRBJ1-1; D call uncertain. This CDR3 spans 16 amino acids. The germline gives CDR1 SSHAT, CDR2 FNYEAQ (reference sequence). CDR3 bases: TGTGCTAGCAGCCCAGCTCCTTACAGCATGAACACTGAAGCTTTCTTT. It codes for CASSPAPYSMNTEAFF. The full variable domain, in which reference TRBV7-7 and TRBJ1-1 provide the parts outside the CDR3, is GAGVSQSPRYKVTKRGQDVTLRCDPISSHATLYWYQQALGQGPEFLTYFNYEAQPDKSGLPSDRFSAERPEGSISTLTIQRTEQRDSAMYRCASSPAPYSMNTEAFFGQGTRLTVV.

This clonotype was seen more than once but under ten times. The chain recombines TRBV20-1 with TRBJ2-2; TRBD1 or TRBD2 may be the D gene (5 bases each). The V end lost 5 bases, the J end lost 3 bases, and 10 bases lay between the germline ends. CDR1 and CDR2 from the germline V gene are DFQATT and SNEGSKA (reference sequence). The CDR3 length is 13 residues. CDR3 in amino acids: CSARDRYTGELFF. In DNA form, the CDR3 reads TGCAGTGCTCGGGACCGCTACACCGGGGAGCTGTTTTTT.